The next 14 T cell receptor beta chains were all read from a single sample in a study of T cells in women clearing cervical HPV infection. TCRdb's table, derived via immunoSEQ multiplex PCR, lists solely in-frame clones and lacks some. In total, the table holds tens of thousands of clones. The specimen sequenced was blood buffy coat. The receptor set was obtained from a woman between 18 and 70 years old with a cervical HPV16 infection that either progressed to CIN3+ or cleared (not recorded which).

Remarks on this clone: The read finishes 3 residues shy of the CDR3 end, and the germline J gene is used to complete it. Other DNA sequences in this sample translate to the same CDR3. This rearrangement joins TRBV18 to TRBJ1-3; 7 positions agree with TRBD1. The ends lost 5 bases at V and 0 bases at J; junction bases unmatched: 7. CDR1 and CDR2 (germline): KGHSH, LQKENI. CDR3 length equals 16 residues. The part of the CDR3 DNA that was read is TGTGCCAGCTCATCCCAAGGGGGCAACTCTGGAAACACC. Amino acids: CASSSQGGNSGNT. The CDR3 as a whole reads CASSSQGGNSGNTIYF.

As regards this clone: The read ends 3 residues early relative to the CDR3; the germline J gene fills the gap. The V and J genes are TRBV5-1 and TRBJ2-7, with D uncertain. Germline V gives CDR1 SGHRS, CDR2 YFSETQ. The CDR3 sequence is 12 residues long. The V gene lost 2 bases and the J gene lost 5 bases, with 8 bases spanning the gap. The CDR3 sequence: CASSFGRDEQYF. The part of the CDR3 DNA that was read is TGCGCCAGCAGCTTCGGCCGGGACGAG.

Details on this clone: Sequencing ends 3 residues short of the CDR3 end; the germline J gene provides the rest. J is TRBJ2-5 and V is TRBV13, with D possibly being TRBD1 (6 bases). The germline V gene has CDR1 PRHDT and CDR2 FYEKMQ (reference sequence). Trimming pared 1 base from V and 1 base from J, leaving 16 bases between. The CDR3 has 17 residues. CDR3 sequence reads: CASSLEGGRGRQETQYF. Partial CDR3 DNA: TGTGCCAGCAGCTTAGAAGGTGGCAGGGGTCGCCAAGAGACC.

Comments on this clone: The CDR3 end falls 3 residues outside the read, so it is completed with the germline J gene. The rearrangement uses TRBV28 and TRBJ1-6, with D possibly being TRBD1 (6 bases). This CDR3 region has 15 residues. Germline values: CDR1 MDHEN, CDR2 SYDVKM. V lost 2 bases to trimming and J lost 7 bases, with 12 bases between them. Incomplete CDR3 DNA: TGTGCCAGCAGTTTAAGGCAGGGGAGGAATTCACCC. Residues: CASSLRQGRNSP. The whole CDR3 region reads CASSLRQGRNSPLHF.

A word on this clone: With the read ending 3 residues before the CDR3 end, the germline J gene is used to fill in that end. The V and J genes are TRBV27 and TRBJ2-3; 7 nucleotides line up with TRBD1. The CDR3 totals 18 residues. Looked up from germline, CDR1 is MNHEY and CDR2 is SMNVEV (reference sequence). With 6 bases clipped from V and 2 bases from J, the junction kept 17 bases outside the gene matches. The CDR3 DNA, read in part, is TGTGCCAGCAGGGGGACAGATCTTGGTTGGGCAGACACAGATACG. Encoded protein: CASRGTDLGWADTDT. The CDR3 in full is CASRGTDLGWADTDTQYF.

Comment on this clone: The CDR3 end lies 3 residues beyond the end of the read and is filled in from the germline J gene. The gene calls are TRBV6-4 and TRBJ2-2, with D perhaps TRBD1 (6 bases). V shed 2 bases and J shed 4 bases, with 8 bases lying between them. The CDR3 is 14 residues long. Germline CDR1 is MRHNA and CDR2 is SNTAGT. CDR3 loop: CASSDRDTTGELFF. CDR3 DNA (partial): TGTGCCAGCAGTGACAGGGACACCACCGGGGAG.

On this clone itself: The read ends 3 residues shy of where the CDR3 ends; the end is completed using the germline J gene. This chain links TRBV5-1 with TRBJ2-7; 10 positions agree with TRBD2. The CDR3 is made up of 14 amino acids. Germline CDR1 is SGHRS and CDR2 is YFSETQ. V was clipped by 4 bases and J by 4 bases; unmatched bases: 5. Partial CDR3 DNA: TGCGCCAGCAGCCAAATAGCGGGGGGTTACGAG. This gives the protein CASSQIAGGYE. The full-length CDR3 reads as CASSQIAGGYEQYF. The full variable domain, rest sourced from reference TRBV5-1 and TRBJ2-7, is KAGVTQTPRYLIKTRGQQVTLSCSPISGHRSVSWYQQTPGQGLQFLFEYFSETQRNKGNFPGRFSGRQFSNSRSEMNVSTLELGDSALYLCASSQIAGGYEQYFGPGTRLTVT.

About this clone itself: Read data end 3 residues before the CDR3 end; the end is taken from the germline J gene. This chain connects TRBV20-1 to TRBJ2-7; possibly TRBD2 for D (5 bases). With 2 bases removed from V and 4 bases from J, the gap between germline ends came to 15 bases. Germline CDR1 and CDR2: DFQATT and SNEGSKA (reference sequence). The CDR3 extends over 14 amino acids. CDR3 sequence: CSARRRVQGYEQYF. The CDR3 DNA, read in part, is TGCAGTGCTAGACGGCGGGTCCAAGGTTACGAG.

Remarks on this clone: With the read ending 3 residues before the CDR3 end, the germline J gene is used to fill in that end. The chain joins TRBV28 to TRBJ2-2, with D possibly matching TRBD1 (5 bases). The CDR3 is 12 amino acids. Germline V lookup: CDR1 MDHEN, CDR2 SYDVKM. CDR3 DNA, as far as it was read: TGTGCCACCCACCAGGGCCGTTCACCG. Residues: CATHQGRSP. The entire CDR3 sequence reads CATHQGRSPLFF.

On this clone itself: The sequenced fragment ends 3 residues before the CDR3 boundary, so the rest is inferred from the germline J gene. The rearrangement uses TRBV5-1 and TRBJ2-3; maybe TRBD1 (6 bases). This CDR3 is 11 amino acids long. From germline, CDR1 is SGHRS and CDR2 YFSETQ. The CDR3 loop is CASSGQETQYF. CDR3 DNA (partial): TGCGCCAGCTCGGGACAAGAGACG.

A note on this clone: The read terminates 3 residues ahead of where the CDR3 ends, so the germline J gene completes it. V gene TRBV5-4 combines with J gene TRBJ2-1; 9 bases line up with TRBD2. The CDR3 runs to 15 residues. CDR1 and CDR2 from the germline V gene are SGHNT and YYREEE (reference sequence). J lost 6 bases, V lost 0 bases, and 4 bases had no gene match. CDR3 in amino acids: CASSLGAGGPNEQFF. CDR3 bases read: TGTGCCAGCAGCTTGGGCGCGGGGGGGCCCAATGAG.

For this clone: The read terminates 3 residues before the CDR3 end, so the remaining end is supplied by the germline J gene. The chain is built from TRBV7-8 and TRBJ1-1; possibly TRBD1 for D (5 bases). The germline V and J ends were trimmed by 3 bases and 4 bases, with 18 bases remaining between them. In germline, CDR1 is SGHVS, CDR2 FQNEAQ. CDR3 length: 16 amino acids. CDR3 region: CASSLRPYSRATEAFF. CDR3 DNA (partial): TGTGCCAGCAGCTTGCGTCCGTACTCCAGGGCCACTGAA.

In regard to this clone: The read falls 3 residues short of the CDR3 end, and the missing part is taken from the germline J gene. The V call is TRBV5-1, the J call TRBJ2-5; 10 nucleotides agree with TRBD2. Germline CDR1 reads SGHRS; CDR2 reads YFSETQ. This CDR3 comprises 18 residues. V shed 2 bases, J shed 5 bases, and the junction held 15 bases outside the gene matches. This CDR3 reads CASSFGLAGAQPYETQYF. The CDR3 DNA, read in part, is TGCGCCAGCAGCTTCGGGCTAGCGGGGGCGCAACCATATGAGACC. Using reference TRBV5-1 and TRBJ2-5 for the parts outside the CDR3, the full variable domain is KAGVTQTPRYLIKTRGQQVTLSCSPISGHRSVSWYQQTPGQGLQFLFEYFSETQRNKGNFPGRFSGRQFSNSRSEMNVSTLELGDSALYLCASSFGLAGAQPYETQYFGPGTRLLVL.

On this clone: Read data end 3 residues before the CDR3 end; the end is taken from the germline J gene. The chain links TRBV30 to TRBJ2-2, with TRBD1 as a possible D gene (5 bases). Germline V gives CDR1 GTSNPN, CDR2 SVGIG (reference sequence). CDR3 length: 13 amino acids. Here the CDR3 reads CAWSFPPHRRLFF. CDR3 DNA (partial): TGTGCCTGGAGTTTCCCTCCACACAGGAGG.